Listed here are 15 T cell receptor beta chains from one sample, sequenced in a study of a mutant IDH1 vaccine in newly diagnosed glioma. Sample time point: baseline, week 1 (first vaccination visit). As for treatment: pre-vaccination baseline after standard-of-care therapy. TCRdb keeps only in-frame clones here, not all; method: immunoSEQ multiplex PCR. The top ten hold approximately 4.4% of the sample, which has over 55,000 clones, about 86% seen once. The source was peripheral blood mononuclear cells (PBMCs), collected from a glioma patient treated with radiotherapy, temozolomide or both. Receptors were obtained from a woman younger than 30 with glioma. Some clones in this sample may be carry-over from other donors' samples.

This clone was recorded a few times. The rearrangement joins TRBV5-1 to TRBJ1-2; D remains ambiguous. Trimming removed 2 bases from V and 6 bases from J, with 11 bases in between. CDR3 length equals 13 residues. CDR1 and CDR2 from the germline V gene are SGHRS and YFSETQ. The CDR3 loop is CASSFWGSDGYTF. The CDR3 DNA reads TGCGCCAGCAGCTTTTGGGGATCTGATGGCTACACCTTC.

The rearrangement links TRBV29-1 to TRBJ1-1; 7 nucleotides match TRBD1. CDR1 is SQVTM and CDR2 is ANQGSEA in the germline V gene. CDR3 size: 14 residues. The V and J ends lost 4 bases and 3 bases, in that order; junction bases with no gene match: 8. CDR3 sequence reads: CSVVRGRKYTEAFF. The CDR3 DNA is TGCAGCGTTGTAAGGGGGCGGAAGTACACTGAAGCTTTCTTT.

The chain uses TRBV27 and TRBJ1-2, with D perhaps TRBD1 (6 bases). V lost 0 bases and J 2 bases, leaving 10 bases between the germline ends. The length of the CDR3 is 15 residues. Per the germline V gene, CDR1 is MNHEY and CDR2 is SMNVEV (reference sequence). CDR3 residues: CASSLSIGGNYGYTF. For the CDR3, the DNA is TGTGCCAGCAGTTTATCGATAGGGGGGAACTATGGCTACACCTTC.

The rearrangement links TRBV9 to TRBJ1-6, with a weak D call TRBD1 (5 bases). This CDR3 comprises 13 residues. Germline-derived CDR1 and CDR2 are SGDLS and YYNGEE. The V end lost 5 bases, the J end lost 10 bases, and 13 bases lay between the germline ends. CDR3 sequence: CASRGGANSPLHF. In DNA form, the CDR3 reads TGTGCCAGCAGAGGAGGGGCCAACTCACCCCTCCACTTT.

Turning to this clone: A read error may produce the germline difference seen at one junction end. The chain recombines TRBV27 with TRBJ1-1; D not resolved. The CDR3 totals 13 residues. Germline values: CDR1 MNHEY, CDR2 SMNVEV (reference sequence). In DNA form, the CDR3 reads TGTGCCAGCAGTCTATCCCCAAGGACGGAAGCTTTCTTT. The encoded protein is CASSLSPRTEAFF.

There are a few counts of this clone. The V call is TRBV19, the J call TRBJ1-1; D ambiguous. This CDR3 contains 12 residues. Looked up from germline, CDR1 is LNHDA and CDR2 is SQIVND (reference sequence). V was trimmed by 8 bases and J by 1 base, leaving 8 bases between them. In DNA, the CDR3 is TGTGCCAGTCGCCCCGGGAACACTGAAGCTTTCTTT. It yields the protein CASRPGNTEAFF.

This clone was recorded a few times. The chain recombines TRBV5-4 with TRBJ2-7; D is perhaps TRBD2 (6 bases). CDR1 is SGHNT, CDR2 YYREEE, per germline (reference sequence). CDR3 length: 14 amino acids. V lost 3 bases and J lost 6, with 16 bases in between. The CDR3 here is CASSSFWGESEQYF. CDR3 nucleotides: TGTGCCAGCAGCTCTTTTTGGGGGGAGAGCGAGCAGTACTTC.

The chain couples TRBV4-1 to TRBJ1-1; possibly TRBD1 for D (5 bases). This CDR3 comprises 15 residues. The germline V gene encodes CDR1 MGHRA and CDR2 YSYEKL. V shed 0 bases and J shed 0 bases, with 8 bases lying between them. In nucleotides, the CDR3 is TGCGCCAGCAGCCAAGAGACAGCTATGAACACTGAAGCTTTCTTT. Translating gives CASSQETAMNTEAFF.

This clone was detected only once. This chain joins TRBV11-2 and TRBJ1-5, with D possibly being TRBD1 (5 bases). The length of the CDR3 is 13 residues. Germline lookup yields CDR1 SGHAT and CDR2 FQNNGV. The V end lost 5 bases, the J end lost 3 bases, and 8 bases lay between the germline ends. CDR3 nucleotides: TGTGCCAGCAGCCCGGGGCCCAATCAGCCCCAGCATTTT. This codes for CASSPGPNQPQHF.

This clone showed up just a few times. This chain uses TRBV4-2 with TRBJ2-7; D may correspond to TRBD1 or TRBD2 (5 bases each). Trimming took off 0 bases at V and 3 bases at J, with 12 bases between the two ends. Per the germline V gene, CDR1 is LGHNA and CDR2 is YNFKEQ. This CDR3 has 15 residues. CDR3 residues: CASSQEGVSGYEQYF. Here the CDR3 DNA reads TGTGCCAGCAGCCAAGAGGGGGTCTCGGGCTACGAGCAGTACTTC.

This clone has only a few counts. V and J are TRBV18 and TRBJ2-7, with no clear D. Per germline, CDR1 KGHSH and CDR2 LQKENI. The CDR3 runs to 16 residues. The germline V and J ends were trimmed by 0 bases and 0 bases, with 12 bases remaining between them. DNA of the CDR3: TGTGCCAGCTCACCACCTTACAGTGAGTACTCCTACGAGCAGTACTTC. It specifies CASSPPYSEYSYEQYF.

This clone was seen only once. The genes are TRBV20-1 and TRBJ2-5, with D hard to call. This CDR3 has 11 amino acids. V lost 6 bases, J lost 1 base, and 6 bases lay in between. CDR1 and CDR2 (germline): DFQATT, SNEGSKA (reference sequence). As DNA, the CDR3 is TGCAGTGCGAGGTTCCAAGAGACCCAGTACTTC. This translates into CSARFQETQYF.

J is TRBJ2-7 and V is TRBV6-1, with D hard to call. The germline V gene has CDR1 MNHNS and CDR2 SASEGT. The V and J ends lost 2 bases and 4 bases respectively, with 12 bases between them. This CDR3 region has 14 residues. The CDR3 nucleotides read TGTGCCAGCAGTGAAACGGACGGGCATTACGAGCAGTACTTC. Its protein is CASSETDGHYEQYF.

The genes are TRBV7-9 and TRBJ2-7, with a weak D call TRBD2 (6 bases). Germline CDR1 SEHNR, CDR2 FQNEAQ (reference sequence). The CDR3 is 12 residues long. V lost 1 base and J 7 bases, leaving 8 bases between the germline ends. CDR3 coding DNA: TGTGCCAGCAGCTTAGTTGCGGGAGAGCAGTACTTC. Translated, it gives CASSLVAGEQYF.

The chain employs TRBV30 and TRBJ1-1; possibly TRBD1 for D (6 bases). The germline V gene encodes CDR1 GTSNPN and CDR2 SVGIG (reference sequence). The CDR3 extends over 13 amino acids. Trimming took off 7 bases at V and 0 bases at J, with 12 bases between the two ends. Written as DNA, the CDR3 is TGTGCCTACACCCGGGGGCTGAACACTGAAGCTTTCTTT. It is translated as CAYTRGLNTEAFF.